These 3 T cell receptor beta chains came from one sample sequenced in a study of blood T cells in healthy people across ages. A second 7 to 11 cycle PCR used barcoded and J-beta primers. TCRdb independently ran MiXCR on the 5' RACE reads; one entry per CDR3 protein. Of 760,000 or so distinct CDR3 sequences listed, around a quarter are singletons. A further study also used this sample, focusing on T cells of mothers and their children.

Sequenced: blood. These receptors came from a boy between 10 and 17 years old in good health.

V gene TRBV7-2 combines with J gene TRBJ2-1; D is ambiguous. Germline CDR1 SGHTA, CDR2 FQGNSA. Trimming stripped 2 bases from V and 7 bases from J, with 9 bases between. The CDR3 totals 13 residues. The CDR3 nucleotides read TGTGCCAGCAGCTTATGGATTAGTAATGAGCAGTTCTTC. Residues: CASSLWISNEQFF.

V is TRBV10-3 and J is TRBJ2-7; TRBD1 matches 10 bases. J gave up 7 bases and V 6 bases, and 12 bases lay outside the gene matches. The CDR3 loop spans 15 amino acids. Germline-derived CDR1 and CDR2 are ENHRY and SYGVKD. The CDR3 DNA reads TGTGCCATCAGCAGTCCGGGACAGGGGCCAGCGGAGCAGTACTTC. This translates into CAISSPGQGPAEQYF.

This clonotype was picked up one time. The chain is built from TRBV4-1 and TRBJ1-1, with D tentatively TRBD1 (5 bases). The V gene's germline CDR1 is MGHRA and CDR2 YSYEKL. The CDR3 runs 15 residues. V was pared by 1 base and J by 0 bases, with 9 bases between. CDR3 in DNA: TGCGCCAGCAGCCAAGTAAGGGACTTGAACACTGAAGCTTTCTTT. Encoded protein: CASSQVRDLNTEAFF.